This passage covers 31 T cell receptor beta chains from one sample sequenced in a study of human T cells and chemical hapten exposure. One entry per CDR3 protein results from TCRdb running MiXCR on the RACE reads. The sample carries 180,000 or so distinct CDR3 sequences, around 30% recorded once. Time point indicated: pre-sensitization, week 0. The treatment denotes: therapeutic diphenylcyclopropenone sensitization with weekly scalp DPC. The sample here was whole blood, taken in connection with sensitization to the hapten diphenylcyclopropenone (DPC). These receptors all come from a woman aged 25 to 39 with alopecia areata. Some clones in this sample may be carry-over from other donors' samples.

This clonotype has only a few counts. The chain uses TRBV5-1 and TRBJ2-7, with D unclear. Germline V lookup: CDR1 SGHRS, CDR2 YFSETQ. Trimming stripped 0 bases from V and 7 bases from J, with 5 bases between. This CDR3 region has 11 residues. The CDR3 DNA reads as TGCGCCAGCAGCTTGGGTCTAGAGCAGTACTTC. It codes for CASSLGLEQYF.

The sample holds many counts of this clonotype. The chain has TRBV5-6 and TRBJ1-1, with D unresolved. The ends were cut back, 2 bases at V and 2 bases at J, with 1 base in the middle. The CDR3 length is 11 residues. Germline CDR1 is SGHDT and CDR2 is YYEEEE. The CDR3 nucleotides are TGTGCCAGCAGCTTAAACACTGAAGCTTTCTTT. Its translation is CASSLNTEAFF.

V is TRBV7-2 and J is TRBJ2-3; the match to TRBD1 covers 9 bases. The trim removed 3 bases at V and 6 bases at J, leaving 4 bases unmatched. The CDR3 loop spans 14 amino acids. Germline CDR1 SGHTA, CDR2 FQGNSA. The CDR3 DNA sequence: TGTGCCAGCAGCTTTCAACAGGGGGCTGATACGCAGTATTTT. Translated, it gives CASSFQQGADTQYF.

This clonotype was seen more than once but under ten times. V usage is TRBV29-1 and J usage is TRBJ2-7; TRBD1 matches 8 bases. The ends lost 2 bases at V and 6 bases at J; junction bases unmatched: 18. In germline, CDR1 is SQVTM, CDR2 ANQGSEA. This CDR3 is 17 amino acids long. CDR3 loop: CSVERVGQGVMGLEQYF. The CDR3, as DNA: TGCAGCGTTGAAAGAGTTGGACAGGGAGTAATGGGGCTCGAGCAGTACTTC.

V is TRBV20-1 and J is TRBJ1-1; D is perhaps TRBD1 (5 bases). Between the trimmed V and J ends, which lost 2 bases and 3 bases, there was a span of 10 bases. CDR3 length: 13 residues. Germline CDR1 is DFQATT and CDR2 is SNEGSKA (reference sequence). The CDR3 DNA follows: TGCAGTGCTAGACAGGGTATAGACACTGAAGCTTTCTTT. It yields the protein CSARQGIDTEAFF.

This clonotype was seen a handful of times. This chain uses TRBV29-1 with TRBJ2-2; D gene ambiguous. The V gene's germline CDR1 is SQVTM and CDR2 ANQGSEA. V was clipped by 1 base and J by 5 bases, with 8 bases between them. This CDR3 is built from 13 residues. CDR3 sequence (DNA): TGCAGCGTTGAAGGGGTGCGGACCGGGGAGCTGTTTTTT. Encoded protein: CSVEGVRTGELFF.

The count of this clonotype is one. This CDR3 reads CSATRGWGTSGGNEQFF. As DNA, the CDR3 is TGCAGTGCTACCAGGGGATGGGGGACTAGCGGGGGGAATGAGCAGTTCTTC. The V and J genes are TRBV20-1 and TRBJ2-1, with TRBD2 matching 15 bases. CDR1 is DFQATT, CDR2 SNEGSKA, per germline (reference sequence). CDR3 length: 17 amino acids. V lost 4 bases to trimming and J lost 7 bases; unmatched junction nucleotides: 11.

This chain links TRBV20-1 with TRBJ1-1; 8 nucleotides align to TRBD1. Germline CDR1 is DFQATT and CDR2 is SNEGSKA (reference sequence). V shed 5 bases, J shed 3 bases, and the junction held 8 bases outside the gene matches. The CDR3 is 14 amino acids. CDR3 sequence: CSAVRTGMDTEAFF. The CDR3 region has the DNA TGCAGTGCTGTTAGGACAGGGATGGACACTGAAGCTTTCTTT.

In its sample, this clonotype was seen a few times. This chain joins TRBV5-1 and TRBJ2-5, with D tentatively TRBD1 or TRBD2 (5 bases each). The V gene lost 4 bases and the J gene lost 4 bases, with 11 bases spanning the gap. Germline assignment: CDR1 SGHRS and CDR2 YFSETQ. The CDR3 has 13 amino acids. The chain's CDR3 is CASSVRDVETQYF. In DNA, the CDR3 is TGCGCCAGCAGCGTTCGGGACGTAGAGACCCAGTACTTC. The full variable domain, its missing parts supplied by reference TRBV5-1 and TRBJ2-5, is KAGVTQTPRYLIKTRGQQVTLSCSPISGHRSVSWYQQTPGQGLQFLFEYFSETQRNKGNFPGRFSGRQFSNSRSEMNVSTLELGDSALYLCASSVRDVETQYFGPGTRLLVL.

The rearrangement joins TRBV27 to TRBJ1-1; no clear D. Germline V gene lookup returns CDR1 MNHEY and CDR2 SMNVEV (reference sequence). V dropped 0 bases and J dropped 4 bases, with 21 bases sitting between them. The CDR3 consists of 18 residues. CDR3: CASSLSITGNRGGTEAFF. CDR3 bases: TGTGCCAGCAGTTTATCGATAACGGGGAATCGAGGTGGCACTGAAGCTTTCTTT.

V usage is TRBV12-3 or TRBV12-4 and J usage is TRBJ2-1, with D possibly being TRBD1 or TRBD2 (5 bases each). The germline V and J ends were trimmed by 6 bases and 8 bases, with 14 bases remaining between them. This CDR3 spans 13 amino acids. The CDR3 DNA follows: TGTGCCAGCAGAGAAGGGACGTCCGATGAGCAGTTCTTC. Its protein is CASREGTSDEQFF.

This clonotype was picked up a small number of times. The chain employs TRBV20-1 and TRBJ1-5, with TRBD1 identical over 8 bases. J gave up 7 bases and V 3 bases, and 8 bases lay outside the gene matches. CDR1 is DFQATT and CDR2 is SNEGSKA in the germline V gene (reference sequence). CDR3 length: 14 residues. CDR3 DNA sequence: TGCAGTGCTAGCCCGACAGGGGATGGACAGCCCCAGCATTTT. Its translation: CSASPTGDGQPQHF.

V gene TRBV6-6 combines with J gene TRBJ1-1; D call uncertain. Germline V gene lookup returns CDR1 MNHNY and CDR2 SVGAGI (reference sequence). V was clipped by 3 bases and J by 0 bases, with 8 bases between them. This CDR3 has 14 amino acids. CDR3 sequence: CASSYRAVNTEAFF. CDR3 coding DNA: TGTGCCAGCAGTTATAGGGCGGTGAACACTGAAGCTTTCTTT.

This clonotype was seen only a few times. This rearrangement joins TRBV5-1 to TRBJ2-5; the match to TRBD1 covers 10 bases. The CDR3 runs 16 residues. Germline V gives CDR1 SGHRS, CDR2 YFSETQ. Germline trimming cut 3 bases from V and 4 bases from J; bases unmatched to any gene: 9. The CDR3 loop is CASSSFETGGRETQYF. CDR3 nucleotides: TGCGCCAGCAGCTCCTTCGAGACAGGGGGCCGAGAGACCCAGTACTTC.

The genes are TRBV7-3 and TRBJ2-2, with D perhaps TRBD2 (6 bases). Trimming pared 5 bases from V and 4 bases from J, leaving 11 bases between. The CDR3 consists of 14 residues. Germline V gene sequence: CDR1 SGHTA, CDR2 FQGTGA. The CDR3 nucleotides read TGTGCCAGCAGCGCGGGGTCAGGCACCGGGGAGCTGTTTTTT. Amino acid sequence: CASSAGSGTGELFF.

CDR3 DNA: TGCAGTGCCCCGTTTCTAGCGGGAGTACGAAATGAGCAGTTCTTC. Translated, it gives CSAPFLAGVRNEQFF. The chain is built from TRBV20-1 and TRBJ2-1, with 10 bases lining up with TRBD2. CDR3 length: 15 amino acids. The V gene end was trimmed by 6 bases and the J gene end by 7 bases; junction bases not matched to a gene: 12. Per germline, CDR1 DFQATT and CDR2 SNEGSKA (reference sequence).

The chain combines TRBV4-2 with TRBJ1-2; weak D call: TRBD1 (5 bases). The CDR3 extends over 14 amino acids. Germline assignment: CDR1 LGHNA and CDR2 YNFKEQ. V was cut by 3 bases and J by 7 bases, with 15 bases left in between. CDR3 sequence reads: CASSHAEGRGGYTF. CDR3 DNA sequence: TGTGCCAGCAGCCACGCCGAGGGGCGGGGTGGCTACACCTTC.

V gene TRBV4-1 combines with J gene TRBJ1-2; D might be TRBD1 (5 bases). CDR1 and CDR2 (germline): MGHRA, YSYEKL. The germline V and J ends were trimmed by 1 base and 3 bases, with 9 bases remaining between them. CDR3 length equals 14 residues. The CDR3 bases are TGCGCCAGCAGCCAAGGCGGGGGGTACTATGGCTACACCTTC. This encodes CASSQGGGYYGYTF.

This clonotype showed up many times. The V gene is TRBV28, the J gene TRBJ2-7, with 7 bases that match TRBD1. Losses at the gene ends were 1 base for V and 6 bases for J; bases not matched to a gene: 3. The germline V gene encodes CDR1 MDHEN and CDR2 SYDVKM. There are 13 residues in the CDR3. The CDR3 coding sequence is TGTGCCAGCAGTTTATCGACAGGGCCCGAGCAGTACTTC. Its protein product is CASSLSTGPEQYF.

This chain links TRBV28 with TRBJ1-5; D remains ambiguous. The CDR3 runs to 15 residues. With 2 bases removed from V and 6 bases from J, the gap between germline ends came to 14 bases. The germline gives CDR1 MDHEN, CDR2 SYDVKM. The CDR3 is CASSLRVRGFQPQHF. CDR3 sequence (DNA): TGTGCCAGCAGTTTAAGAGTTCGGGGATTTCAGCCCCAGCATTTT.

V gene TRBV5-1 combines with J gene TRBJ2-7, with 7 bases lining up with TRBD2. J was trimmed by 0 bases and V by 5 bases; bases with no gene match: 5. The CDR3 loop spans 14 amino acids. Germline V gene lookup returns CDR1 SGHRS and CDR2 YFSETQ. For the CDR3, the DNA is TGCGCCAGCAGGCCCCGGGACTACTCCTACGAGCAGTACTTC. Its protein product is CASRPRDYSYEQYF.

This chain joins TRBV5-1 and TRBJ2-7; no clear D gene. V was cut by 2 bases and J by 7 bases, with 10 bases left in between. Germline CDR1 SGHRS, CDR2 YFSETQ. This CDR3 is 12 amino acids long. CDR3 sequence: CASSFPEGEQYF. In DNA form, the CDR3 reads TGCGCCAGCAGCTTTCCCGAAGGTGAGCAGTACTTC.

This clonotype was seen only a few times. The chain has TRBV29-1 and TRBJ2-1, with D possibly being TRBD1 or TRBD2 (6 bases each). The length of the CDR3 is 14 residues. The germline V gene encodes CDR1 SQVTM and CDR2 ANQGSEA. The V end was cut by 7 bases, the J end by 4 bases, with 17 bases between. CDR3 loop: CSGRREGGYNEQFF. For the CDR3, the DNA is TGCAGCGGAAGAAGAGAAGGGGGGTACAATGAGCAGTTCTTC.

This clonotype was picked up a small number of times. In DNA, the CDR3 is TGTGCCAGCAGAAAGACCGACCAGCACTATGGCTACACCTTC. Encoded protein: CASRKTDQHYGYTF. The chain couples TRBV3-1 to TRBJ1-2; no clear D. The V gene's germline CDR1 is LGHDT and CDR2 YNNKEL (reference sequence). The CDR3 has 14 amino acids. The ends were cut back, 6 bases at V and 3 bases at J, with 14 bases in the middle.

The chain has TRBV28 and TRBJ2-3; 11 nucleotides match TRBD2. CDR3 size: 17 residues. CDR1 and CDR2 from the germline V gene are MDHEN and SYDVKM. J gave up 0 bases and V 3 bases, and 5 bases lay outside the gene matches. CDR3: CASSLLAGGSSTDTQYF. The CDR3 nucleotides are TGTGCCAGCAGTTTGCTAGCGGGGGGATCTAGCACAGATACGCAGTATTTT.

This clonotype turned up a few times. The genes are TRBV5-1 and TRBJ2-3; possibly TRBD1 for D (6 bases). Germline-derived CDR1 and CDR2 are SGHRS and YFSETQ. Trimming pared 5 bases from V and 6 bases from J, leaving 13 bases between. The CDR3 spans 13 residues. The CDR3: CASRASTGDTQYF. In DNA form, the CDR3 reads TGCGCCAGCAGGGCTAGTACAGGGGATACGCAGTATTTT.

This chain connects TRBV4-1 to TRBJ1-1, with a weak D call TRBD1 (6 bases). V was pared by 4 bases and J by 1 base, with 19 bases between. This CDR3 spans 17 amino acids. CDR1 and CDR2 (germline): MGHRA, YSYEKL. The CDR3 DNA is TGCGCCAGCAGCCGCGAACACAACAGGGTGGAGAACACTGAAGCTTTCTTT. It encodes CASSREHNRVENTEAFF.

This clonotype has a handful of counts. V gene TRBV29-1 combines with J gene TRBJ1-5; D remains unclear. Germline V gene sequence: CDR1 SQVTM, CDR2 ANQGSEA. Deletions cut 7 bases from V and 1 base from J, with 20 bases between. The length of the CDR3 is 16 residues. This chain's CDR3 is CSAAGGPNKSNQPQHF. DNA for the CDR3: TGCAGCGCCGCCGGAGGCCCAAATAAGAGCAATCAGCCCCAGCATTTT.

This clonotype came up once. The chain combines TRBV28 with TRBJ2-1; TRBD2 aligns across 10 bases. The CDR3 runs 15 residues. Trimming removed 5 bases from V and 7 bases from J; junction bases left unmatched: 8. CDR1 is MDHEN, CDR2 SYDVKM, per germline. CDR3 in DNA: TGTGCCAGCAGTCTGCTAGCGGGAGCGCGGAATGAGCAGTTCTTC. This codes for CASSLLAGARNEQFF.

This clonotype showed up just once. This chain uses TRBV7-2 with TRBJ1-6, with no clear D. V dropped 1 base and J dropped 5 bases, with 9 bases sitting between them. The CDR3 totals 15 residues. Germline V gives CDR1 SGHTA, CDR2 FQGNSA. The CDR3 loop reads CASSLVAGNNSPLHF. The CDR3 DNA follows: TGTGCCAGCAGCTTAGTGGCGGGGAATAATTCACCCCTCCACTTT.

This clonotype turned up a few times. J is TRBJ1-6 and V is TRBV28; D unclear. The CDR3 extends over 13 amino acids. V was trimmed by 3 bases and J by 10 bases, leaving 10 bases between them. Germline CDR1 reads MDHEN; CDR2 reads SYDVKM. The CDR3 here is CASSFEFRSPLHF. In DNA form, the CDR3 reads TGTGCCAGCAGTTTTGAATTCCGCTCACCCCTCCACTTT.